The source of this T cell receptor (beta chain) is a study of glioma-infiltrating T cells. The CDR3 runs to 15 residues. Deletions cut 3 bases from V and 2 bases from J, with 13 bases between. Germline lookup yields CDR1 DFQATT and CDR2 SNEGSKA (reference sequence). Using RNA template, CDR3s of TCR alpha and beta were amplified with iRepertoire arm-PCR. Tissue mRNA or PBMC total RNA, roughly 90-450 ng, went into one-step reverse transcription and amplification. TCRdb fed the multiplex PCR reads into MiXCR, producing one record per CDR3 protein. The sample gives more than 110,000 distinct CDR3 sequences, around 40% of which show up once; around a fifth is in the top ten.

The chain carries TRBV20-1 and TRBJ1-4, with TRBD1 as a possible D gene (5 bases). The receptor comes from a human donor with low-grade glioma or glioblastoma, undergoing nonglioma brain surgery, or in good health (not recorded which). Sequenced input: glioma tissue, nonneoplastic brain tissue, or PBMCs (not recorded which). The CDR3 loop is CSASAVGATNEKLFF. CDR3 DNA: TGCAGTGCTAGTGCGGTTGGGGCGACTAATGAAAAACTGTTTTTT.